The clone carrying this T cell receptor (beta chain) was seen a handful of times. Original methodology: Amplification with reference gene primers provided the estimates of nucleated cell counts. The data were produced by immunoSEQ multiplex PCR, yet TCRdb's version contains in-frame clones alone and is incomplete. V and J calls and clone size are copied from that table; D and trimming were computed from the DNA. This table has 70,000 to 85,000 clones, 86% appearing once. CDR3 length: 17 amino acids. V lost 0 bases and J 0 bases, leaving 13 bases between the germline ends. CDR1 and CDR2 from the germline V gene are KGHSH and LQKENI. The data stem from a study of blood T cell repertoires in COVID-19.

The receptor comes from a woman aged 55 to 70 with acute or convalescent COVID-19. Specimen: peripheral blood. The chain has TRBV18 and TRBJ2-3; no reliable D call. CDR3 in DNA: TGTGCCAGCTCACCACCGGTCAGCGACCCTAGCACAGATACGCAGTATTTT. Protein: CASSPPVSDPSTDTQYF.